This TCR beta chain was observed in a study of shared clonotypes between healthy human individuals. This CDR3 comprises 16 residues. The V and J ends lost 5 bases and 5 bases, in that order; junction bases with no gene match: 7. Per germline, CDR1 SGHDN and CDR2 FVKESK. This table comes from immunoSEQ multiplex PCR, and its TCRdb copy is limited to in-frame clones, with some not included. The profile shows about 1 million clones, about 77% of them singletons. Input material: memory CD4+ T cells sorted from blood. The subset here: CD45RA-negative fraction. The chain employs TRBV14 and TRBJ2-7; 15 nucleotides agree with TRBD2. This sequence was found in a man aged 18-30 years in good health. The CDR3 region is CASSLGLAGGEDEQYF. CDR3 nucleotides: TGTGCCAGCAGCTTGGGACTAGCGGGAGGAGAAGACGAGCAGTACTTC.